These 3 T cell receptor beta chains originate from one sample sequenced in a study of blood T cell repertoires in COVID-19. Sequenced by immunoSEQ multiplex PCR; TCRdb stores in-frame clones only, minus some. This table holds some 200,000 clones, around nine tenths found once. The specimen sequenced was peripheral blood. These receptors all stem from a man aged 65-85 years with acute or convalescent COVID-19.

The V gene is TRBV14, the J gene TRBJ2-5, with 10 bases that match TRBD1. This CDR3 spans 15 amino acids. With 0 bases clipped from V and 5 bases from J, the junction kept 3 bases outside the gene matches. Germline V gene data show CDR1 as SGHDN and CDR2 as FVKESK. In nucleotides, the CDR3 is TGTGCCAGCAGCCAAGAGACAGGGGGCGGGGAGACCCAGTACTTC. Translating gives CASSQETGGGETQYF.

The V gene is TRBV5-1, the J gene TRBJ2-5, with 9 bases that match TRBD1. The CDR3 extends over 14 amino acids. Germline CDR1 reads SGHRS; CDR2 reads YFSETQ. V shed 4 bases, J shed 2 bases, and the junction held 3 bases outside the gene matches. The CDR3: CASSPGQGQETQYF. Here the CDR3 DNA reads TGCGCCAGCAGCCCGGGACAGGGACAAGAGACCCAGTACTTC.

This chain joins TRBV7-2 and TRBJ2-3, with D unresolved. CDR1 SGHTA and CDR2 FQGNSA come from the germline V gene. V shed 5 bases and J shed 4 bases, with 10 bases lying between them. The CDR3 is made up of 13 amino acids. Here the CDR3 DNA reads TGTGCCAGCAGCCCCCGCCGGGCAGATACGCAGTATTTT. Translation gives CASSPRRADTQYF.